This T cell receptor beta chain was recovered during a study of cytotoxic CD8 clonotypes in ibrutinib-treated CLL. General study results and limits: Higher circulating CD8+ T-cell counts strongly accompanied higher baseline clonality, above age-matched healthy donors.

Note on this clone: Its specificity is unknown.

Depths of 1 in 200,000 to 1 in 1 million T cells were the sequencing target. TCRdb's copy holds only in-frame clones and misses some; the assay was immunoSEQ multiplex PCR. The data show approximately 130,000 clones, with around 84% seen just once and roughly 3.1% held by the top ten. V lost 3 bases and J lost 0, with 11 bases in between. The CDR3 spans 14 residues. From germline, CDR1 is GTSNPN and CDR2 SVGIG (reference sequence). From cryopreserved PBMCs came 1.5 to 2.5 micrograms of genomic DNA used for TCR beta libraries. The chain uses TRBV30 and TRBJ1-2, with D perhaps TRBD1 (5 bases). This receptor was taken from a human donor with chronic lymphocytic leukemia. Sequenced material: PBMCs, taken after 24 months of ibrutinib treatment. The CDR3 nucleotides read TGTGCCTGGAGGGTGGACACCACTAACTATGGCTACACCTTC. It codes for CAWRVDTTNYGYTF.